The entry below gives a single TCR beta chain sequence along with its context. V dropped 8 bases and J dropped 9; count of bases not matched to a gene: 13. The germline V gene encodes CDR1 MDHEN and CDR2 SYDVKM. There are 14 residues in the CDR3. The entry originates in a study of early T cells in non-severe SARS-CoV-2 infection. Study details: Chains stayed unpaired after sequencing of bulk RNA from unsorted whole blood.

Molecules of cDNA were individually given unique molecular identifiers that were attached to them. Via MiXCR, TCRdb re-called the 5' RACE reads, giving one row per CDR3 protein. Among over 95,000 distinct CDR3 sequences listed, roughly 15% were seen once. The sequence was collected from an adult who was a healthcare worker with PCR-confirmed SARS-CoV-2 infection or an uninfected control (not recorded which). The specimen was whole blood. This chain connects TRBV28 to TRBJ2-1; 7 bases line up with TRBD2. The CDR3 DNA reads as TGTGCCAGCCAGTGGGCCGGGAGGATCGGTGAGCAGTTCTTC. It codes for CASQWAGRIGEQFF.